The 13 T cell receptor beta chains given below trace back to one sample, sequenced in a study of radiation and T cells in renal cell carcinoma (dated by TCRdb to about 2020). The time point label on this specimen signifies: blood 4 weeks post-SBRT, at nephrectomy. The sample's treatment or condition label is to be understood as: 15 Gy SBRT to primary tumor, nephrectomy 4 weeks later. Library construction relied on the immunoSEQ multiplex PCR assay. Sourced from immuneACCESS, this table was stored by TCRdb with only in-frame sequences that have V and J called. A share of the clones is absent; for the studies checked, an unresolved V gene accounts for under half, and the remainder has no known explanation. Within this sample are some 46,000 clones, with over 80% of them counted one time only. The ten biggest clones cover 27% of the sample. The source material was blood, sampled from a patient whose treatment included radiotherapy and nephrectomy. The receptors were gathered from a woman aged 70-85 years with renal cell carcinoma.

The V and J genes are TRBV18 and TRBJ2-2; no reliable D call. Trimming stripped 0 bases from V and 3 bases from J, with 2 bases between. The germline CDR1 and CDR2 sequences are KGHSH and LQKENI. The CDR3 runs 13 residues. The CDR3 is CASSPPHTGELFF. CDR3 bases: TGTGCCAGCTCACCACCGCACACCGGGGAGCTGTTTTTT.

The rearrangement joins TRBV4-1 to TRBJ2-1, with 9 nucleotides matching TRBD1. There are 18 residues in the CDR3. Germline lookup yields CDR1 MGHRA and CDR2 YSYEKL. V was clipped by 4 bases and J by 13 bases; unmatched bases: 23. The CDR3 region is CASSPARGDRDGDLGQFF. The CDR3 bases are TGCGCCAGCAGCCCAGCAAGAGGGGACAGGGACGGAGATTTGGGCCAGTTCTTC.

The chain combines TRBV7-3 with TRBJ2-7; 9 positions match TRBD1. CDR1 is SGHTA, CDR2 FQGTGA, per germline. CDR3 length: 13 amino acids. V lost 3 bases to trimming and J lost 5 bases; unmatched junction nucleotides: 2. For the CDR3, the DNA is TGTGCCAGCAGCTTGGACAGGGGAGACGAGCAGTACTTC. Its protein is CASSLDRGDEQYF.

Within the sample, this clone is medium-sized (0.01 to 0.1%). This chain connects TRBV27 to TRBJ2-2; 7 bases agree with TRBD2. The length of the CDR3 is 16 residues. Germline CDR1 is MNHEY and CDR2 is SMNVEV (reference sequence). J lost 9 bases, V lost 3 bases, and 13 bases had no gene match. CDR3 region: CASSLGSGGGERELFF. The DNA of the CDR3 is TGTGCCAGCAGTTTGGGTTCGGGAGGAGGCGAACGGGAGCTGTTTTTT.

The genes are TRBV29-1 and TRBJ2-1; D gene unclear. The V gene's germline CDR1 is SQVTM and CDR2 ANQGSEA. Deletions cut 3 bases from V and 7 bases from J, with 10 bases between. The CDR3 runs to 12 residues. For the CDR3, the DNA is TGCAGCGTTGACAGGCCTACAAATGAGCAGTTCTTC. Its protein is CSVDRPTNEQFF.

The chain combines TRBV29-1 with TRBJ1-3; D is perhaps TRBD1 (5 bases). V was clipped by 1 base and J by 2 bases, with 9 bases between them. The CDR3 runs 14 residues. Germline V gene lookup returns CDR1 SQVTM and CDR2 ANQGSEA. The DNA of the CDR3 is TGCAGCGTTGAAGTCGGGGGGGCTGGAAACACCATATATTTT. This sequence encodes CSVEVGGAGNTIYF.

The J gene is TRBJ1-6, the V gene TRBV6-5, with a tentative D call TRBD1 (6 bases). V was cut by 11 bases and J by 0 bases, with 14 bases left in between. This CDR3 is 15 amino acids long. Germline V CDR1 and CDR2: MNHEY, SVGAGI. The CDR3 loop is CACRGGSSYNSPLHF. The CDR3 DNA is TGTGCCTGCCGCGGGGGCAGCTCCTATAATTCACCCCTCCACTTT.

The CDR3 region has the DNA TGTGCCAGCAGCTCTAGCGGGGGCGTCTCCTACGAGCAGTACTTC. Its protein is CASSSSGGVSYEQYF. V is TRBV7-2 and J is TRBJ2-7; TRBD2 matches at 10 bases. V shed 4 bases and J 0 bases; nucleotides not matched to a gene: 3. CDR1 SGHTA and CDR2 FQGNSA come from the germline V gene. This CDR3 has 15 residues.

The V call is TRBV4-1, the J call TRBJ1-2, with 9 bases aligning to TRBD1. CDR3 length: 15 residues. CDR1 MGHRA and CDR2 YSYEKL come from the germline V gene. V lost 4 bases and J lost 3; bases outside the gene matches: 6. The DNA of the CDR3 is TGCGCCAGCAGCCCTACTAGGACAGGGGACTATGGCTACACCTTC. Translation: CASSPTRTGDYGYTF.

The chain recombines TRBV9 with TRBJ1-2; no reliable D call. The V and J ends lost 1 base and 10 bases respectively, with 14 bases between them. This CDR3 has 13 residues. Germline V gene sequence: CDR1 SGDLS, CDR2 YYNGEE. The CDR3 loop is CASSVNLVGSYTF. In DNA form, the CDR3 reads TGTGCCAGCAGCGTAAACTTGGTTGGGTCCTACACCTTC.

This chain links TRBV29-1 with TRBJ1-5, with 8 bases identical to TRBD1. This CDR3 is 13 amino acids long. The germline V gene has CDR1 SQVTM and CDR2 ANQGSEA. V dropped 5 bases and J dropped 2; count of bases not matched to a gene: 2. Here the CDR3 reads CSVQGAGNQPQHF. CDR3 bases: TGCAGCGTTCAGGGGGCGGGCAATCAGCCCCAGCATTTT.

This clone has only a few counts. V and J are TRBV29-1 and TRBJ1-1, with 7 bases lining up with TRBD1. Germline assignment: CDR1 SQVTM and CDR2 ANQGSEA. V shed 5 bases and J 1 base; nucleotides not matched to a gene: 4. This CDR3 is built from 13 residues. The CDR3 spells CSVLTGSNTEAFF. The CDR3 region has the DNA TGCAGCGTTTTGACAGGGTCGAACACTGAAGCTTTCTTT.

This chain links TRBV7-9 with TRBJ2-1, with a weak D call TRBD1 (6 bases). With 4 bases removed from V and 5 bases from J, the gap between germline ends came to 15 bases. This CDR3 contains 15 residues. CDR1 and CDR2 (germline): SEHNR, FQNEAQ (reference sequence). The CDR3 protein is CASSSSAGTHNEQFF. Written as DNA, the CDR3 is TGTGCCAGCAGCTCATCCGCCGGGACACACAATGAGCAGTTCTTC.